This T cell receptor beta chain was recorded in a study of blood T cell repertoires in COVID-19. About the research overall: Donors in the United States, Italy and Spain gave samples during acute or convalescent COVID-19. In each case, the material was cDNA or gDNA derived from T cells, B-cell-depleted T cells, or PBMCs.

The CDR3 extends over 15 amino acids. Germline V lookup: CDR1 SGHAT, CDR2 FQNNGV. Trimming removed 10 bases from V and 4 bases from J, with 20 bases in between. Methods used by the authors: Estimated nucleated cell counts came from reference gene primer amplification. Profiled with immunoSEQ multiplex PCR; TCRdb holds only in-frame clones, not every one. V, J and clone size were drawn from that table, and D and trimming were deduced from the DNA. The sample lists tens of thousands of clones, approximately 80% seen once, with around 4.1% in the top ten. The specimen was peripheral blood. The receptor's source is an older woman with acute or convalescent COVID-19. This chain joins TRBV11-2 and TRBJ1-3, with TRBD1 as a possible D gene (5 bases). CDR3 sequence: CATALSGGVGNTIYF. The CDR3 DNA reads as TGTGCCACCGCCCTTAGCGGGGGGGTAGGAAACACCATATATTTT.